This T cell receptor (beta chain) derives from a study of T cells in Graves' hyperthyroidism and ophthalmopathy. This clonotype was found a few times. The antigen remains undetermined. The germline V gene has CDR1 DFQATT and CDR2 SNEGSKA (reference sequence). This CDR3 spans 11 amino acids. V dropped 2 bases and J dropped 5 bases, with 4 bases sitting between them. The study enrolled patients aged 18 to 65 with newly diagnosed hyperthyroidism of under 2 months' duration. Findings and limits, study-wide: Ophthalmopathy, which appeared later, was predicted by the model a median approximately six months before onset.

Using RNA transcripts as the source, TCR beta CDR3 regions were amplified. In the first-round RT-PCR of the TCR CDR3, the HTBI primer set was used. MiXCR was run by TCRdb on the multiplex PCR reads, yielding one entry per CDR3 protein. The table includes some 350,000 distinct CDR3 sequences, just under 25% detected once. This clonotype originated in a man aged 50 or older with Graves' hyperthyroidism. This chain joins TRBV20-1 and TRBJ2-4; no definite D call. Sequenced: blood. DNA of the CDR3: TGCAGTGCTAGAAGAGAAAACATTCAGTACTTC. Translating gives CSARRENIQYF.